This entry lists 25 T cell receptor beta chains sequenced from one sample in a study of blood T cell repertoires in COVID-19. Generated by immunoSEQ multiplex PCR, the TCRdb table keeps only in-frame clones and is missing some. Among tens of thousands of clones, 86% were seen once, and the ten largest hold more than 50%. Sequenced input: peripheral blood. The source of these receptors is a man in his 70s with acute or convalescent COVID-19.

The rearrangement links TRBV29-1 to TRBJ2-5; a possible D gene is TRBD2 (7 bases). The germline V and J ends were trimmed by 5 bases and 0 bases, with 22 bases remaining between them. The CDR3 spans 17 residues. Germline CDR1 is SQVTM and CDR2 is ANQGSEA. The DNA of the CDR3 is TGCAGCGTTACCCCCGTAGGCGGGGGCCTGTACCAAGAGACCCAGTACTTC. This translates into CSVTPVGGGLYQETQYF.

This clone has only one observation. This chain connects TRBV7-9 to TRBJ2-5; a possible D gene is TRBD2 (6 bases). The CDR3 is 14 residues long. The V gene's germline CDR1 is SEHNR and CDR2 FQNEAQ (reference sequence). The ends were cut back, 4 bases at V and 6 bases at J, with 15 bases in the middle. The CDR3 sequence: CASSSPGGVKTQYF. CDR3 DNA sequence: TGTGCCAGCAGCTCGCCCGGCGGGGTAAAGACCCAGTACTTC. The full variable domain, with the rest looked up from reference TRBV7-9 and TRBJ2-5, is DTGVSQNPRHKITKRGQNVTFRCDPISEHNRLYWYRQTLGQGPEFLTYFQNEAQLEKSRLLSDRFSAERPKGSFSTLEIQRTEQGDSAMYLCASSSPGGVKTQYFGPGTRLLVL.

A single count supports this clone. The gene calls are TRBV4-3 and TRBJ2-7, with unresolved D. V lost 1 base, J lost 4 bases, and 8 bases lay in between. This CDR3 is 13 amino acids long. Germline V gene sequence: CDR1 LGHNA, CDR2 YSLEER. The CDR3 bases are TGCGCCAGCAGCCAAGGCTATCGTTACGAGCAGTACTTC. Translation: CASSQGYRYEQYF.

The J gene is TRBJ1-3, the V gene TRBV7-2; D is perhaps TRBD1 (6 bases). CDR1 is SGHTA and CDR2 is FQGNSA in the germline V gene. The ends were cut back, 4 bases at V and 0 bases at J, with 22 bases in the middle. The CDR3 extends over 19 amino acids. The CDR3 protein is CASSSPSIAGQLSGNTIYF. In DNA, the CDR3 is TGTGCCAGCAGCTCCCCCTCAATCGCCGGACAGCTCTCTGGAAACACCATATATTTT.

This clone was detected once. This chain joins TRBV9 and TRBJ1-3, with D unresolved. CDR1 and CDR2 from the germline V gene are SGDLS and YYNGEE. The V end was cut by 4 bases, the J end by 0 bases, with 14 bases between. CDR3 size: 16 residues. The chain's CDR3 is CASSLGGQSSGNTIYF. In nucleotides, the CDR3 is TGTGCCAGCAGCCTCGGTGGGCAGAGCTCTGGAAACACCATATATTTT.

The chain is built from TRBV5-5 and TRBJ1-5; D is unresolved. The CDR3 sequence is 16 residues long. CDR1 and CDR2 (germline): SGHKS, YYEKEE (reference sequence). The germline V and J ends were trimmed by 4 bases and 4 bases, with 18 bases remaining between them. The CDR3 region is CASSVVARERNQPQHF. For the CDR3, the DNA is TGTGCCAGCAGCGTTGTCGCCCGGGAGAGGAATCAGCCCCAGCATTTT.

The V call is TRBV3-1 (or the pseudogene TRBV3-2), the J call TRBJ1-2; D gene ambiguous. In germline, CDR1 is LGHDT, CDR2 YNNKEL (reference sequence). The CDR3 has 14 amino acids. The V gene lost 1 base and the J gene lost 0 bases, with 6 bases spanning the gap. The CDR3 reads CASSQGHSNYGYTF. The CDR3 bases are TGTGCCAGCAGCCAAGGCCACTCTAACTATGGCTACACCTTC.

The gene calls are TRBV11-2 and TRBJ2-7, with 8 bases aligning to TRBD1. Unmatched junction bases numbered 7, after V lost 1 base and J lost 5 bases. Germline V gene sequence: CDR1 SGHAT, CDR2 FQNNGV. This CDR3 has 15 amino acids. The CDR3 sequence is CASSLGNRGFHEQYF. The CDR3 DNA sequence: TGTGCCAGCAGCTTAGGTAACAGGGGGTTCCACGAGCAGTACTTC.

The rearrangement uses TRBV27 and TRBJ2-7; 8 nucleotides align to TRBD2. The CDR3 extends over 15 amino acids. J gave up 2 bases and V 5 bases, and 8 bases lay outside the gene matches. The V gene's germline CDR1 is MNHEY and CDR2 SMNVEV (reference sequence). Here the CDR3 DNA reads TGTGCCAGCAGTCCCACAGCGGGAGCACCCTACGAGCAGTACTTC. Translating it yields CASSPTAGAPYEQYF.

This chain uses TRBV10-3 with TRBJ1-5; D perhaps matches TRBD1 (6 bases). CDR3 length equals 13 residues. Per germline, CDR1 ENHRY and CDR2 SYGVKD. Deletions cut 6 bases from V and 5 bases from J, with 11 bases between. The CDR3 loop reads CAIRQGYDQPQHF. For the CDR3, the DNA is TGTGCCATCAGACAGGGTTACGATCAGCCCCAGCATTTT.

V and J are TRBV3-1 (or the pseudogene TRBV3-2) and TRBJ1-4; D possibly corresponds to TRBD1 (5 bases). V was clipped by 4 bases and J by 4 bases, with 13 bases between them. The germline V gene encodes CDR1 LGHDT and CDR2 YNNKEL (reference sequence). The CDR3 is 15 amino acids. This chain's CDR3 is CASSLTTGDNEKLFF. The DNA of the CDR3 is TGTGCCAGCAGCCTTACGACGGGGGATAATGAAAAACTGTTTTTT.

V usage is TRBV3-1 (or the pseudogene TRBV3-2) and J usage is TRBJ2-5; TRBD1 agrees at 9 bases. Germline V gene data show CDR1 as LGHDT and CDR2 as YNNKEL (reference sequence). This CDR3 contains 14 residues. V lost 2 bases, J lost 4 bases, and 2 bases stayed unmatched. CDR3 in amino acids: CASSQYRGRETQYF. CDR3 sequence (DNA): TGTGCCAGCAGCCAATACAGGGGGCGAGAGACCCAGTACTTC.

This chain connects TRBV11-2 to TRBJ1-6, with a tentative D call TRBD1 (6 bases). The V and J ends lost 2 bases and 8 bases respectively, with 10 bases between them. CDR3 length: 14 amino acids. Germline lookup yields CDR1 SGHAT and CDR2 FQNNGV. The CDR3 sequence: CASSLNRVDSPLHF. CDR3 in DNA: TGTGCCAGCAGCTTAAACAGGGTAGATTCACCCCTCCACTTT.

In its sample, this clone is medium-sized. The J gene is TRBJ2-5, the V gene TRBV30; TRBD2 aligns across 8 bases. From germline, CDR1 is GTSNPN and CDR2 SVGIG (reference sequence). The ends lost 1 base at V and 4 bases at J; junction bases unmatched: 8. The CDR3 runs 15 residues. CDR3 in DNA: TGTGCCTGGAGTGCCTCCGGGACTAGAGGAGAGACCCAGTACTTC. Translating it yields CAWSASGTRGETQYF.

J is TRBJ2-5 and V is TRBV5-1; D is unclear. The germline V gene encodes CDR1 SGHRS and CDR2 YFSETQ. V was pared by 4 bases and J by 10 bases, with 14 bases between. The CDR3 sequence is 12 residues long. The CDR3 region has the DNA TGCGCCAGCAGCCTTGATAATGGGCGCCAGTACTTC. Protein product: CASSLDNGRQYF.

V and J are TRBV5-1 and TRBJ2-2; D is perhaps TRBD1 (5 bases). Germline CDR1 is SGHRS and CDR2 is YFSETQ. Trimming took off 2 bases at V and 6 bases at J, with 17 bases between the two ends. CDR3 size: 16 residues. CDR3 DNA: TGCGCCAGCAGCTTAATCTCCAGCAAAGGGGCCGGGGAGCTGTTTTTT. Translating gives CASSLISSKGAGELFF.

The chain joins TRBV4-1 to TRBJ2-7; TRBD2 matches 9 bases. With V trimmed by 0 bases and J by 5 bases, 5 bases remained unmatched. From germline, CDR1 is MGHRA and CDR2 YSYEKL. CDR3 length: 15 residues. The DNA of the CDR3 is TGCGCCAGCAGCCAAGACCCTAGCGGGAAAAACGAGCAGTACTTC. This encodes CASSQDPSGKNEQYF.

The chain uses TRBV18 and TRBJ2-1, with TRBD1 matching 12 bases. The CDR3 consists of 15 residues. J gave up 8 bases and V 3 bases, and 5 bases lay outside the gene matches. Germline assignment: CDR1 KGHSH and CDR2 LQKENI. The CDR3 loop is CASSPGTGGKDEQFF. DNA for the CDR3: TGTGCCAGCTCACCCGGGACAGGGGGCAAGGATGAGCAGTTCTTC.

This clone has just a few counts. The rearrangement joins TRBV9 to TRBJ1-3; TRBD1 might be the D (5 bases). V gave up 3 bases and J gave up 0 bases, with 19 bases separating them. Germline V gene lookup returns CDR1 SGDLS and CDR2 YYNGEE. The length of the CDR3 is 18 residues. CDR3 residues: CASSAVLGRGYSGNTIYF. CDR3 DNA sequence: TGTGCCAGCAGCGCGGTTCTGGGAAGGGGCTACTCTGGAAACACCATATATTTT.

This clone was detected a few times. The J gene is TRBJ1-1, the V gene TRBV5-4; 12 nucleotides match TRBD1. V gave up 4 bases and J gave up 2 bases; unmatched junction bases: 9. The germline CDR1 and CDR2 sequences are SGHNT and YYREEE (reference sequence). The CDR3 contains 17 residues. This CDR3 reads CASSLGQGANFNTEAFF. In nucleotides, the CDR3 is TGTGCCAGCAGCCTGGGACAGGGGGCCAATTTTAACACTGAAGCTTTCTTT.

This rearrangement joins TRBV7-6 to TRBJ1-1, with D tentatively TRBD1 (6 bases). V was shortened by 5 bases and J by 5 bases, with 12 bases between the two germline ends. Germline lookup yields CDR1 SGHVS and CDR2 FNYEAQ. CDR3 length: 13 residues. The CDR3 region has the DNA TGTGCCAGCAGCCTCCAGGGGACGACTGAAGCTTTCTTT. Translated, it gives CASSLQGTTEAFF.

The CDR3 DNA reads TGTGCCAGCACTCGGGCTAGCGGGGGGGCTGGGGAGCAGTACTTC. Translating gives CASTRASGGAGEQYF. V gene TRBV6-5 combines with J gene TRBJ2-7, with 12 bases aligning to TRBD2. The CDR3 has 15 amino acids. The V and J ends lost 7 bases and 7 bases, in that order; junction bases with no gene match: 11. Germline V CDR1 and CDR2: MNHEY, SVGAGI.

The V and J genes are TRBV11-3 and TRBJ2-1; TRBD1 matches 9 bases. V dropped 5 bases and J dropped 7; count of bases not matched to a gene: 9. Germline CDR1 is SGHNT and CDR2 is YENEEA. The CDR3 runs to 15 residues. CDR3 nucleotides: TGTGCCAGCAGCCAAGACAGGGGGGTTTTAAATGAGCAGTTCTTC. It translates to CASSQDRGVLNEQFF.

The chain is built from TRBV9 and TRBJ2-3; D not certain. Trimming took 0 bases from V and 6 from J, leaving 8 bases between them. Germline CDR1 is SGDLS and CDR2 is YYNGEE. The CDR3 length is 13 residues. The CDR3 nucleotides read TGTGCCAGCAGCGTAGTCTCGTCTGATACGCAGTATTTT. It codes for CASSVVSSDTQYF.

This chain links TRBV2 with TRBJ1-3; a weak D match, TRBD1 (6 bases). This CDR3 has 15 amino acids. The germline V gene encodes CDR1 SNHLY and CDR2 FYNNEI. Trimming left V 7 bases short and J 0 bases short, with 13 bases between. The CDR3 DNA is TGTGCCAGCACCCCGGACAGATACTCTGGAAACACCATATATTTT. This codes for CASTPDRYSGNTIYF.